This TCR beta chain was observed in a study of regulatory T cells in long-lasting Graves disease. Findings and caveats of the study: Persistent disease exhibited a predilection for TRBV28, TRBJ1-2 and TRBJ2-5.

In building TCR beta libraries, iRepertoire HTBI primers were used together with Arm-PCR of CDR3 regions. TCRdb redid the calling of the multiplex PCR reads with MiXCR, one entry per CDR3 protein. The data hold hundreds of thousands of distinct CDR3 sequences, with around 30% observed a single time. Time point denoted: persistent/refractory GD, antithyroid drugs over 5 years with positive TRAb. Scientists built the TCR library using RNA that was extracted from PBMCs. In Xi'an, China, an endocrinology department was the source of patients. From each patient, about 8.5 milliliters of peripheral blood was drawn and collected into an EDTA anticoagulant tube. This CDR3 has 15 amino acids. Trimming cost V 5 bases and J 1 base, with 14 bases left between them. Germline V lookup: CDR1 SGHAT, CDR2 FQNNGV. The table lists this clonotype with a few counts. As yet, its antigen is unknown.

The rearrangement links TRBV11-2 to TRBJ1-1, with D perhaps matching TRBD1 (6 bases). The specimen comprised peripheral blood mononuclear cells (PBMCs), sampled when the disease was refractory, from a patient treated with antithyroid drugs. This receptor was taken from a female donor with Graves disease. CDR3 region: CASSITRGQNTEAFF. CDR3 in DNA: TGTGCCAGCAGCATTACCAGGGGCCAGAACACTGAAGCTTTCTTT.